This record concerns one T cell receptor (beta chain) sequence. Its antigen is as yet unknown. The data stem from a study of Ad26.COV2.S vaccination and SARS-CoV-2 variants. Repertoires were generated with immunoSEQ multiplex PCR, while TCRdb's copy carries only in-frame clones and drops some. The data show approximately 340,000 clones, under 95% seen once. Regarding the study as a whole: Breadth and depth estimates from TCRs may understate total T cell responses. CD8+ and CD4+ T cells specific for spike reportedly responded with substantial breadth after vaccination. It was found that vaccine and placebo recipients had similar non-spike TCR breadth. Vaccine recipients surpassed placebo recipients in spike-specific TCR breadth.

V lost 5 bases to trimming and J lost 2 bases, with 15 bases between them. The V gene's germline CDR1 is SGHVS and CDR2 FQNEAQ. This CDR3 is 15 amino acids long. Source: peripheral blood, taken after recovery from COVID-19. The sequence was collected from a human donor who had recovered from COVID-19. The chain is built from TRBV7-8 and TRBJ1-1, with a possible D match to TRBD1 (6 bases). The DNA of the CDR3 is TGTGCCAGCAGCATTGTAGGACAGATCAACACTGAAGCTTTCTTT. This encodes CASSIVGQINTEAFF.